This TCR beta chain is drawn from a study of beta chain features in type 1 diabetes. Study in general: Healthy donors and patients showed comparable age, gender and cell yields. Sorted cells, some 110 million in number, were examined across all samples.

This CDR3 is built from 15 residues. V shed 6 bases and J 3 bases; nucleotides not matched to a gene: 7. Germline V CDR1 and CDR2: LNHNV, YYDKDF (reference sequence). To note about this clone: Its antigen remains unidentified.

The entirety of the isolated RNA underwent reverse transcription, so expressed TCRB transcripts were sequenced. The protocol was immunoSEQ multiplex PCR, while the TCRdb copy is restricted to in-frame clones and leaves out a portion. The sample lists 250,000 to 300,000 clones; around 24% were seen once. Study findings and constraints: Within each of all four CD4+ subsets, Type 1 diabetes patients had TCRB CDR3s that were moderately but significantly shorter.

Sequences were obtained from naive CD4+ T cells from blood. The receptor was isolated from a woman between 25 and 40 years old with type 1 diabetes. The chain combines TRBV15 with TRBJ1-4; 7 bases fit TRBD1. The CDR3 here is CATRARQGSNEKLFF. The DNA of the CDR3 is TGTGCCACCAGAGCCCGACAGGGATCTAATGAAAAACTGTTTTTT.